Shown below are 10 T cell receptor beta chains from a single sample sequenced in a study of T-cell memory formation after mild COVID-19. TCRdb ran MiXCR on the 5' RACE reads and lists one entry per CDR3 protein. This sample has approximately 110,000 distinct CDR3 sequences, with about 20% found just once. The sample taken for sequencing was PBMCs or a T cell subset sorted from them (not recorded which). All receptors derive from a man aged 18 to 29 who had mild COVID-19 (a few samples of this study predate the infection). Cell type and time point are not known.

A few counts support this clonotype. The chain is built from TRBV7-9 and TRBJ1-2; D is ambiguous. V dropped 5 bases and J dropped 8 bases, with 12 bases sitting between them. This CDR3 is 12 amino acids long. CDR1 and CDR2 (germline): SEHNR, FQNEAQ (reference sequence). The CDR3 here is CASSPLSYGYTF. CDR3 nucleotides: TGTGCCAGCAGCCCGTTATCTTACGGCTACACCTTC. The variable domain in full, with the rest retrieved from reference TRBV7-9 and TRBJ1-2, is DTGVSQNPRHKITKRGQNVTFRCDPISEHNRLYWYRQTLGQGPEFLTYFQNEAQLEKSRLLSDRFSAERPKGSFSTLEIQRTEQGDSAMYLCASSPLSYGYTFGSGTRLTVV.

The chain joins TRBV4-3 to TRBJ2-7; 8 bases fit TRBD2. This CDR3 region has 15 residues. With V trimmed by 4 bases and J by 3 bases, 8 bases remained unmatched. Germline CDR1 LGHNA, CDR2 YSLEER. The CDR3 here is CASSPRTSGGYEQYF. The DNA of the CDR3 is TGCGCCAGCAGCCCGCGGACGAGCGGGGGCTACGAGCAGTACTTC.

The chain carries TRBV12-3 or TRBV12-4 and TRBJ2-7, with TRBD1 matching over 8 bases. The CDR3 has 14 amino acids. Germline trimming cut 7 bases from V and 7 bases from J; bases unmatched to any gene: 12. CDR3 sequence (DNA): TGTGCCAGCAAGGCAGCCCAGGGGGCAAGGGAGCAGTACTTC. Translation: CASKAAQGAREQYF.

DNA for the CDR3: TGCAGCGTTGAAGAGAGGACAGAGGATCCCTATGGCTACACCTTC. Its protein is CSVEERTEDPYGYTF. The gene calls are TRBV29-1 and TRBJ1-2; D perhaps matches TRBD1 (6 bases). Germline CDR1 is SQVTM and CDR2 is ANQGSEA. This CDR3 is 15 amino acids long. V shed 0 bases and J shed 4 bases, with 15 bases lying between them.

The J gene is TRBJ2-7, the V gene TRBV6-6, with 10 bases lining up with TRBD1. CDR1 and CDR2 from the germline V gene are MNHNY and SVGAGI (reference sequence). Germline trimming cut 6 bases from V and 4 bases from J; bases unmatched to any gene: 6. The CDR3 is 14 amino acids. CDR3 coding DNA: TGTGCCAGCAGCTACGGGACAGGGGAATACGAGCAGTACGTC. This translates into CASSYGTGEYEQYV.

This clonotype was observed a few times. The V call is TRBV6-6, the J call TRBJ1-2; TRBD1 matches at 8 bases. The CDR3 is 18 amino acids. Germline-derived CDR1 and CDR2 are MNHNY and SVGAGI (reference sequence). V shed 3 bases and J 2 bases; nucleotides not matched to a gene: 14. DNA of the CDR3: TGTGCCAGCAGTTATGTGGCCAACCCGGGACAGGCAAACTATGGCTACACCTTC. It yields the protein CASSYVANPGQANYGYTF.

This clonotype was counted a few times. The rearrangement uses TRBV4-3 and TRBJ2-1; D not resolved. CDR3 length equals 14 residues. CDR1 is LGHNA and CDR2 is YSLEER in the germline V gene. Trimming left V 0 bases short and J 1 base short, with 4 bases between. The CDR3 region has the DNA TGCGCCAGCAGCCAAGACAGGTCCTACAATGAGCAGTTCTTC. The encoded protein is CASSQDRSYNEQFF.

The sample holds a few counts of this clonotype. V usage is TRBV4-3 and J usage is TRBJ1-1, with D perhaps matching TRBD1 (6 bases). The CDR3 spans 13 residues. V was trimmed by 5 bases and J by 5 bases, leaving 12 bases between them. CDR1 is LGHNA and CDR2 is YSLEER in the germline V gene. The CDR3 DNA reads TGCGCCAGCAGCAGAGGGAGGGGGACTGAAGCTTTCTTT. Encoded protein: CASSRGRGTEAFF.

CDR3 amino acids: CASSRDVGEQFF. CDR3 in DNA: TGTGCCAGCAGTAGGGACGTGGGTGAGCAGTTCTTC. The rearrangement uses TRBV5-6 and TRBJ2-1; D is possibly TRBD1 or TRBD2 (5 bases each). The CDR3 runs to 12 residues. V was cut by 5 bases and J by 9 bases, with 12 bases left in between. Germline V lookup: CDR1 SGHDT, CDR2 YYEEEE.

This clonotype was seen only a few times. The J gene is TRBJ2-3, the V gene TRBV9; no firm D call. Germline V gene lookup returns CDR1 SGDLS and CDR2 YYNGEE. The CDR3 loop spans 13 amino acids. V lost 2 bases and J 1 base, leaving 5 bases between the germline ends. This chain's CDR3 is CASSVGGTDTQYF. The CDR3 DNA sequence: TGTGCCAGCAGCGTGGGTGGCACAGATACGCAGTATTTT. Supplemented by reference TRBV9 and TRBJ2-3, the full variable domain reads DSGVTQTPKHLITATGQRVTLRCSPRSGDLSVYWYQQSLDQGLQFLIQYYNGEERAKGNILERFSAQQFPDLHSELNLSSLELGDSALYFCASSVGGTDTQYFGPGTRLTVL.